Listed below are T cell receptor beta chains from one sample, sequenced in a study of blood T cell repertoires in COVID-19. Sequenced by immunoSEQ multiplex PCR; TCRdb stores in-frame clones only, minus some. Seen here are hundreds of thousands of clones, 80% to 90% observed once, and the top ten hold 4.6%. The sample consisted of peripheral blood. The receptors were sampled from a man aged 35-49 years with acute or convalescent COVID-19. Both conserved end residues are part of each CDR3. The D gene is left open where the match is weak. Size values are once, few and many counts, or a class for expanded clones, and some rows have none.

>TRBD1|16|-|TRBV27|TRBJ2-7
CASSLSSGTGAYEQYF
TGTGCCAGCAGTTTATCCTCCGGGACAGGGGCCTACGAGCAGTACTTC
>TRBD1|17|once|TRBV4-2|TRBJ2-5
CASSQDMGTGGQETQYF
TGTGCCAGCAGCCAAGATATGGGGACAGGAGGTCAAGAGACCCAGTACTTC
>-|13|-|TRBV28|TRBJ2-7
CASSRTPSYEQYF
TGTGCCTCCTCTCGAACACCCTCCTACGAGCAGTACTTC
>-|14|few|TRBV6-5|TRBJ1-2
CASSQQANLGGYTF
TGTGCCAGCAGTCAACAGGCGAACCTCGGGGGCTACACCTTC
>TRBD1|13|-|TRBV30|TRBJ1-6
CAWSTGVRSPLHF
TGTGCCTGGTCGACAGGGGTGAGATCACCCCTCCACTTT
>-|14|-|TRBV10-2|TRBJ1-5
CATQKGASSQPQHF
TGCGCCACCCAAAAAGGGGCCAGCAGTCAGCCCCAGCATTTT
>TRBD1|14|-|TRBV5-1|TRBJ2-1
CASSLPGQGQEQFF
TGCGCCAGCAGCCTTCCGGGACAGGGTCAGGAGCAGTTCTTC
>TRBD2|15|once|TRBV11-3|TRBJ2-3
CASSLGTSDTDTQYF
TGTGCCAGCAGCTTAGGGACTAGCGACACAGATACGCAGTATTTT
>-|15|-|TRBV3-1/TRBV3-2|TRBJ1-1
CASRRGAGKSTEAFF
TGTGCCAGCAGACGCGGAGCGGGTAAGAGCACTGAAGCTTTCTTT
>-|12|-|TRBV11-2|TRBJ2-7
CASSLDRDEQYF
TGTGCCAGCAGCTTAGATCGGGACGAGCAGTACTTC
>-|14|-|TRBV5-1|TRBJ1-4
CASSLEGVREKLFF
TGCGCCAGCAGCTTGGAGGGGGTTAGGGAAAAACTGTTTTTT
>-|13|-|TRBV7-9|TRBJ1-4
CASSRGGSEKLFF
TGTGCCAGCAGCCGAGGAGGCAGTGAAAAACTGTTTTTT
>-|14|once|TRBV27|TRBJ2-7
CASSSGGTSYEQYF
TGTGCCAGCAGTTCCGGAGGGACCTCCTACGAGCAGTACTTC
>-|14|-|TRBV5-1|TRBJ2-7
CASSSLDTYYEQYF
TGCGCCAGCAGCTCCCTGGACACCTACTACGAGCAGTACTTC
>TRBD1|19|-|TRBV5-7|TRBJ1-5
CASSLADRQGARSGQPQHF
TGTGCCAGCAGCTTGGCGGACCGACAGGGGGCTCGGAGTGGTCAGCCCCAGCATTTT
>-|16|-|TRBV5-5|TRBJ2-1
CASSLQAGGPYNEQFF
TGTGCCAGCAGTTTGCAAGCCGGGGGACCCTACAATGAGCAGTTCTTC
>-|15|-|TRBV28|TRBJ1-1
CASSFPGLLNTEAFF
TGTGCCAGCAGTTTCCCAGGGCTCTTGAACACTGAAGCTTTCTTT
>TRBD1|14|-|TRBV4-1|TRBJ2-7
CASSRDRGLDEQYF
TGCGCCAGCAGCCGGGACAGGGGGCTCGACGAGCAGTACTTC
>-|13|-|TRBV24-1|TRBJ2-5
CATSDPRGETQYF
TGTGCCACCAGTGACCCACGAGGAGAGACCCAGTACTTC
>TRBD1|15|few|TRBV19|TRBJ2-7
CASSPAGTDTYEQYF
TGTGCCAGTAGTCCCGCCGGGACAGATACCTACGAGCAGTACTTC
>TRBD1|15|once|TRBV6-5|TRBJ2-1
CASSSLGDSYNEQFF
TGTGCCAGCAGTTCCCTGGGGGACAGTTACAATGAGCAGTTCTTC
>TRBD2|14|-|TRBV6-5|TRBJ2-5
CASRLAGGQETQYF
TGTGCCAGCAGGCTAGCGGGGGGGCAGGAGACCCAGTACTTC
>-|19|-|TRBV5-4|TRBJ2-7
CASSLSTGLIALRTYEQYF
TGTGCCAGCAGCCTATCAACCGGGTTGATCGCTTTAAGGACCTACGAGCAGTACTTC
>-|15|few|TRBV4-1|TRBJ1-6
CASSQDFGRGRPLHF
TGCGCCAGCAGCCAAGATTTTGGGCGTGGAAGACCCCTCCACTTT
>-|15|-|TRBV5-8|TRBJ1-3
CASSSAASAGNTIYF
TGTGCCAGCAGCTCGGCCGCCAGCGCTGGAAACACCATATATTTT
>-|15|-|TRBV5-6|TRBJ1-1
CASSLEWRLNTEAFF
TGTGCCAGCAGCTTGGAATGGCGGTTGAACACTGAAGCTTTCTTT